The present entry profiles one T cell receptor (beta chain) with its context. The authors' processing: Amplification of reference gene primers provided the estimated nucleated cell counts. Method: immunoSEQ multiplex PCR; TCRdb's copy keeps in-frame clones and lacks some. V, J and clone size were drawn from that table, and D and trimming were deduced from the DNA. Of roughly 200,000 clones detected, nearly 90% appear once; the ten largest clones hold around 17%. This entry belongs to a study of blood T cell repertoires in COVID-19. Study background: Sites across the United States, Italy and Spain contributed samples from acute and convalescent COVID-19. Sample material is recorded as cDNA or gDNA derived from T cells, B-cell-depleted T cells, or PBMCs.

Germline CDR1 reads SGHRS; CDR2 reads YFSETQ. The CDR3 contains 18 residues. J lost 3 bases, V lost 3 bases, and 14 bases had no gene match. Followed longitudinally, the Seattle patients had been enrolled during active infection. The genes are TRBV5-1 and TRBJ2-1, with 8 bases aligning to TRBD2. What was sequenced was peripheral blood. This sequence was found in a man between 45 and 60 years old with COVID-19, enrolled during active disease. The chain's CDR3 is CASSSKRTSSDIYNEQFF. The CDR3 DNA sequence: TGCGCCAGCAGCTCTAAAAGGACTAGCAGCGATATCTACAATGAGCAGTTCTTC. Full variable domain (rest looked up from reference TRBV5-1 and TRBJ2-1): KAGVTQTPRYLIKTRGQQVTLSCSPISGHRSVSWYQQTPGQGLQFLFEYFSETQRNKGNFPGRFSGRQFSNSRSEMNVSTLELGDSALYLCASSSKRTSSDIYNEQFFGPGTRLTVL.